This TCR beta chain was recorded in a study of blood T cell repertoires in COVID-19. Study-level background: Acute and convalescent COVID-19 specimens originated in the United States, Italy and Spain. Sample material is recorded as cDNA or gDNA derived from T cells, B-cell-depleted T cells, or PBMCs.

CDR3 size: 17 residues. Methods used by the authors: The authors estimated nucleated cell counts from reference gene primer amplification. Profiled with immunoSEQ multiplex PCR; TCRdb holds only in-frame clones, not every one. V and J calls plus clone size are reproduced from that table; the DNA served to infer D and trimming. Of 150,000 to 200,000 clones in the sample, around 90% are singletons; the top ten hold approximately 4%. The sequence came from a human donor in a cohort sampled during active COVID-19. The genes are TRBV21-1 and TRBJ2-1; the D call of TRBD2 is as the table states it, not checked on the DNA. TRBV21-1 is a recognized pseudogene. The sequenced sample consisted of peripheral blood. CDR3 sequence reads: CASSKEKRGGWYNEQFF. CDR3 DNA sequence: TGTGCCAGCAGCAAAGAGAAGCGGGGGGGCTGGTACAATGAGCAGTTCTTC.